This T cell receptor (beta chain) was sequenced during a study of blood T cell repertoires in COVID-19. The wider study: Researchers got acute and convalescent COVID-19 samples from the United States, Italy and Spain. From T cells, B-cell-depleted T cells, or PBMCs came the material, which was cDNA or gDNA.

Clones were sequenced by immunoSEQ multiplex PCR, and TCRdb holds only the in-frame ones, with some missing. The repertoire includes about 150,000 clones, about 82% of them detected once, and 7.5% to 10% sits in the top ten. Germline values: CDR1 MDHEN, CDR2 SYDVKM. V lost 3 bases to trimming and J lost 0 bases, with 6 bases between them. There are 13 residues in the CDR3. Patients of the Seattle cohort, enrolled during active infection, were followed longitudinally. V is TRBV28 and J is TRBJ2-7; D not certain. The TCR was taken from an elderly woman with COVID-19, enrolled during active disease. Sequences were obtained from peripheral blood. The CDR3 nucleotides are TGTGCCAGCAGTTTGGGCAGCTCCTACGAGCAGTACTTC. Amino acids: CASSLGSSYEQYF.